The present T cell receptor (beta chain) was sequenced within a study of molecular identifiers for immune sequencing clone quantification. The study's findings and limits: Under 1% of molecules in naive cells, but over 99% of effector molecules, belonged to clones above 20 RNA copies. Because of identical TCR molecules sharing a barcode, sizes of highly expanded clones could be underestimated.

This clonotype was detected many times. The target antigen is unknown. Trimming stripped 4 bases from V and 1 base from J, with 10 bases between. From germline, CDR1 is ENHRY and CDR2 SYGVKD. This CDR3 region has 14 residues. Sorting recovered naive CD8 T cells on a CD8+CD4-CCR7+CD45RA+ profile. TCRdb fed the PCR reads into MiXCR, producing one record per CDR3 protein. The data show some 680,000 distinct CDR3 sequences, roughly 23% seen once. The origin of this receptor is a human donor in good health. Some libraries in this study had Jurkat cell RNA spiked in. Sequenced material: naive CD8+ T cells from blood, with Jurkat cell RNA spiked in. Subset reported: FACS-sorted CD8+CD4-CCR7+CD45RA+ naive T cells. This rearrangement joins TRBV10-3 to TRBJ2-5; D may be TRBD1 (6 bases). CDR3 in DNA: TGTGCCATCAGTGGGGGGCTAGCCCAAGAGACCCAGTACTTC. This gives the protein CAISGGLAQETQYF.